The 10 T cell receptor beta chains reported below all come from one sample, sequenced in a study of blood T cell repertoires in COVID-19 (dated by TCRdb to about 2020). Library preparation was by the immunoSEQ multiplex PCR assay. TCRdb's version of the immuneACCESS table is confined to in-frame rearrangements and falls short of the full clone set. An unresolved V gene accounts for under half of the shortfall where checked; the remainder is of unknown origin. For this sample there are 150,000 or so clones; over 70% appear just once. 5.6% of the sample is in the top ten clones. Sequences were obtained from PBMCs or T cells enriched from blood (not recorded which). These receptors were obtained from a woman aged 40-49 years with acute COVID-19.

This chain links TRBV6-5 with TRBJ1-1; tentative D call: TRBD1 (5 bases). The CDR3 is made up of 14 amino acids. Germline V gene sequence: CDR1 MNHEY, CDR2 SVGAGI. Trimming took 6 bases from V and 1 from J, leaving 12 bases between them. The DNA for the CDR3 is TGTGCCAGCAGACAACCTACAGGGAACACTGAAGCTTTCTTT. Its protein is CASRQPTGNTEAFF.

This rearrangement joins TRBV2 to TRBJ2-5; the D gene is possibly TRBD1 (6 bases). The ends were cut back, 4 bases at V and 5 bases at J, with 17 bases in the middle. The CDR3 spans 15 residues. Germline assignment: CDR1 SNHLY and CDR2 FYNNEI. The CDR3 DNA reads TGTGCCAGCAGTGCTTCCGGGACAACGGGGGAGACCCAGTACTTC. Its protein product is CASSASGTTGETQYF.

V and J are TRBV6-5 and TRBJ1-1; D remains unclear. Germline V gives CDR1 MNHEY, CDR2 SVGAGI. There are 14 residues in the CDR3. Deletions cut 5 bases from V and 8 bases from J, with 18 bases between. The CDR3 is CASSPRQNRLEAFF. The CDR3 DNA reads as TGTGCCAGCAGTCCCCGTCAGAACCGTCTGGAAGCTTTCTTT.

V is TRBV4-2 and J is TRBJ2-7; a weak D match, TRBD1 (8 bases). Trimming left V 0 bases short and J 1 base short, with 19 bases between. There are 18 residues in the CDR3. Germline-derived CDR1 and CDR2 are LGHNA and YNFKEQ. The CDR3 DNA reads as TGTGCCAGCAGCCAAGAAAGGCCTGGGGGGGACAGGTCCTACGAGCAGTACTTC. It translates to CASSQERPGGDRSYEQYF.

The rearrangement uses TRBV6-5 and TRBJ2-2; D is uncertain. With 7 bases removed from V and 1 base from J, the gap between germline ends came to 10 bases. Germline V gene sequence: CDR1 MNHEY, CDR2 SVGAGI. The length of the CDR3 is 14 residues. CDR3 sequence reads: CASTTPMNTGELFF. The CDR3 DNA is TGTGCCAGCACGACACCAATGAACACCGGGGAGCTGTTTTTT.

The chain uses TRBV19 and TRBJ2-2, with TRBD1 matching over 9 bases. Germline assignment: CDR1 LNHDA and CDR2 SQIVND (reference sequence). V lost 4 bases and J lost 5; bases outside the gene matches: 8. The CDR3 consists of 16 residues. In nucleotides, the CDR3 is TGTGCCAGTAGTACCTCCGGACAGGGGCTAACCGGGGAGCTGTTTTTT. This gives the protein CASSTSGQGLTGELFF.

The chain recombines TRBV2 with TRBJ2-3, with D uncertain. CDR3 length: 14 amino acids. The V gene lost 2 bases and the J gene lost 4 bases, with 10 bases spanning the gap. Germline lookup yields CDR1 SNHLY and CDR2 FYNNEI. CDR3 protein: CASSERRVADTQYF. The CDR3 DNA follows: TGTGCCAGCAGTGAACGCCGGGTTGCAGATACGCAGTATTTT.

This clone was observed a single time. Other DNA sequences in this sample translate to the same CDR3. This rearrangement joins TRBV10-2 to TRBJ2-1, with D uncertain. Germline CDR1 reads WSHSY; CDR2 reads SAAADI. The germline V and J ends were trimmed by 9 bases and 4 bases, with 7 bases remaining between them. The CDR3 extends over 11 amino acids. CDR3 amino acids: CASSPYNEQFF. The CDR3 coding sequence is TGCGCCAGTAGTCCGTACAATGAGCAGTTCTTC.

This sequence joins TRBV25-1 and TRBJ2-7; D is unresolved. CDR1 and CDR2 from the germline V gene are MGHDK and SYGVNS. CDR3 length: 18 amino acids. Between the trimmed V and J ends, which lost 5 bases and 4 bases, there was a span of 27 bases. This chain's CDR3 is CASSPGSHTQATAYEQYF. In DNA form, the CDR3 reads TGTGCCAGCAGTCCCGGATCCCATACTCAGGCCACCGCGTACGAGCAGTACTTC.

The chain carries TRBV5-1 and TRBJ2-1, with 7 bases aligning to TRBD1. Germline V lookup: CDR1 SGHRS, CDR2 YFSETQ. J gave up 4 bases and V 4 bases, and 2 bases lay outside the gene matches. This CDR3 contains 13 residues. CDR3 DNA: TGCGCCAGCAGCCCACAGGGGTACAATGAGCAGTTCTTC. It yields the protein CASSPQGYNEQFF. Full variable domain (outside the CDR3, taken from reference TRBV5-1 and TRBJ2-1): KAGVTQTPRYLIKTRGQQVTLSCSPISGHRSVSWYQQTPGQGLQFLFEYFSETQRNKGNFPGRFSGRQFSNSRSEMNVSTLELGDSALYLCASSPQGYNEQFFGPGTRLTVL.